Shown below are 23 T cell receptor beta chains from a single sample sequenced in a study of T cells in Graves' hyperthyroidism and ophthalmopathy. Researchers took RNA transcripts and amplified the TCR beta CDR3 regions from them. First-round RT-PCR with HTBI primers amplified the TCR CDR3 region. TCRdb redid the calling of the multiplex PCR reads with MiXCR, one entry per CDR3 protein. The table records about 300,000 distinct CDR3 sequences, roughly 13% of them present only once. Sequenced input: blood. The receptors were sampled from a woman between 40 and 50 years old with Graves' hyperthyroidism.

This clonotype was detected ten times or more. CDR3 sequence reads: CASTPRTAGAVDTQYF. CDR3 DNA: TGTGCCAGCACCCCCCGGACAGCGGGAGCGGTTGATACGCAGTATTTT. This chain connects TRBV12-3 or TRBV12-4 to TRBJ2-3; TRBD2 matches at 8 bases. This CDR3 spans 16 amino acids. The junction had 15 bases not matched to a gene; V was cut back by 7 bases and J by 6 bases.

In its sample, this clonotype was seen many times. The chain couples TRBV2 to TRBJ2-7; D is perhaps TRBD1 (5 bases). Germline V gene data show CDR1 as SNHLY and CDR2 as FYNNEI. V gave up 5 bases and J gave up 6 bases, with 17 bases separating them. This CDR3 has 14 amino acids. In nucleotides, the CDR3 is TGTGCCAGCAGTATGACAGAGTCTGTGGCCGAGCAGTACTTC. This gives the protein CASSMTESVAEQYF. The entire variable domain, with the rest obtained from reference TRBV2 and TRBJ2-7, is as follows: EPEVTQTPSHQVTQMGQEVILRCVPISNHLYFYWYRQILGQKVEFLVSFYNNEISEKSEIFDDQFSVERPDGSNFTLKIRSTKLEDSAMYFCASSMTESVAEQYFGPGTRLTVT.

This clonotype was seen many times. Written as DNA, the CDR3 is TGTGCCAGCAGCTTAGGCCGGGAGACAGATACGCAGTATTTT. Encoded protein: CASSLGRETDTQYF. V is TRBV7-3 and J is TRBJ2-3; the D gene is possibly TRBD2 (6 bases). This CDR3 contains 14 residues. Germline CDR1 reads SGHTA; CDR2 reads FQGTGA. Between the trimmed V and J ends, which lost 2 bases and 3 bases, there was a span of 9 bases.

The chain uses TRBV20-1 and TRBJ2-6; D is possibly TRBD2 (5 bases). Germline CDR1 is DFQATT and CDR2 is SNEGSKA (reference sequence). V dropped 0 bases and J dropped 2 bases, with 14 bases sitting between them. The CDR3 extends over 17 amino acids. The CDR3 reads CSARDPMTGTGANVLTF. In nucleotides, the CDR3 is TGCAGTGCTAGAGATCCTATGACGGGAACTGGGGCCAACGTCCTGACTTTC.

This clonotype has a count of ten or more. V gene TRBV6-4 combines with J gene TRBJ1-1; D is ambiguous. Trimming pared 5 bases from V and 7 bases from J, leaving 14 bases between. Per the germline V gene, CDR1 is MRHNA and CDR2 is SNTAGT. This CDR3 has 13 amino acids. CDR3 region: CASSPGPALEAFF. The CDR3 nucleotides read TGTGCCAGCAGTCCCGGACCCGCCCTTGAAGCTTTCTTT.

Written as DNA, the CDR3 is TGTGCCAGCAGTTTGTTGATGGACAGCCGCCGGGATGGCTACACCTTC. This codes for CASSLLMDSRRDGYTF. The rearrangement uses TRBV28 and TRBJ1-2, with a weak D call TRBD1 (6 bases). CDR3 size: 16 residues. V was trimmed by 3 bases and J by 6 bases, leaving 20 bases between them. Per the germline V gene, CDR1 is MDHEN and CDR2 is SYDVKM.

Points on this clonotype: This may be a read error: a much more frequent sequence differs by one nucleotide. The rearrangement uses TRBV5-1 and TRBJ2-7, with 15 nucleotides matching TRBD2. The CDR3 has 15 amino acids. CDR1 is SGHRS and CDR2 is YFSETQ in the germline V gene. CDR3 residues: CANSPGLAGGKEQYF. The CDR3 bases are TGCGCCAACAGCCCGGGACTAGCGGGAGGTAAGGAGCAGTACTTC.

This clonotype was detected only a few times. The CDR3 region is CASSAMTGLADTQYF. The CDR3, as DNA: TGTGCCAGCAGTGCCATGACAGGGCTTGCAGATACGCAGTATTTT. The chain uses TRBV25-1 and TRBJ2-3, with 7 bases lining up with TRBD1. CDR1 and CDR2 (germline): MGHDK, SYGVNS. This CDR3 region has 15 residues. The V segment lost 4 bases and the J segment 4 bases; nucleotides outside the gene matches: 8.

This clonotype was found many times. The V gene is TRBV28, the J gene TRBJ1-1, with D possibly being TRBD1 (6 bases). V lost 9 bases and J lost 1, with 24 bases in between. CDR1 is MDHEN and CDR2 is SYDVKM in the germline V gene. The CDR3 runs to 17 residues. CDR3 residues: CASKTPLPAGANTEAFF. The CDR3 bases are TGTGCCAGTAAAACTCCCCTACCTGCAGGGGCGAACACTGAAGCTTTCTTT.

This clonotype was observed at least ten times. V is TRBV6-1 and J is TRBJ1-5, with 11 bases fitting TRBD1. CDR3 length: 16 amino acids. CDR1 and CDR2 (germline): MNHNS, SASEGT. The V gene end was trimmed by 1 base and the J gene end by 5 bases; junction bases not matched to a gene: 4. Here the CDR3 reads CASSEGGTGGYQPQHF. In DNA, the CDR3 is TGTGCCAGCAGTGAAGGGGGGACAGGGGGTTATCAGCCCCAGCATTTT.

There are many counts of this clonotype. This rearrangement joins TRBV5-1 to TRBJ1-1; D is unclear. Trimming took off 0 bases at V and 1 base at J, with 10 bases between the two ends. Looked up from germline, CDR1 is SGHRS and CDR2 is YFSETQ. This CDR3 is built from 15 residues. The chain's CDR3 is CASSLVDPGNTEAFF. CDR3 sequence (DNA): TGCGCCAGCAGCTTGGTCGACCCAGGGAACACTGAAGCTTTCTTT.

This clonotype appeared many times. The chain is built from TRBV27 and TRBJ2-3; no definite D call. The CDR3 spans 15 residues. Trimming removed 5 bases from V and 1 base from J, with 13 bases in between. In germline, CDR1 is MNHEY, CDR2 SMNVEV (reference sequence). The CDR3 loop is CASSTLEEGTDTQYF. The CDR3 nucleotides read TGTGCCAGCAGTACCCTTGAGGAAGGCACAGATACGCAGTATTTT.

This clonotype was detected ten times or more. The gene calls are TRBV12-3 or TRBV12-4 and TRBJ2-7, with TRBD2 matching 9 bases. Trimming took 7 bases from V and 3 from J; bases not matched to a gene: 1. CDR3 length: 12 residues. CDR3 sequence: CASTRGGYEQYF. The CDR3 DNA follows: TGTGCCAGCACGCGGGGGGGCTACGAGCAGTACTTC.

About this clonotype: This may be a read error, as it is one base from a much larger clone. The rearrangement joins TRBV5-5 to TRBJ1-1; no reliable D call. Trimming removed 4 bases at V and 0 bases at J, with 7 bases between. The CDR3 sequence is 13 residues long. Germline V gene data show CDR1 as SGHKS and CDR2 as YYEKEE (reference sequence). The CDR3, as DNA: TGTGCCAGCAGCCGGAATATGAACACTGAAGCTTTCTTT. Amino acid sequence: CASSRNMNTEAFF.

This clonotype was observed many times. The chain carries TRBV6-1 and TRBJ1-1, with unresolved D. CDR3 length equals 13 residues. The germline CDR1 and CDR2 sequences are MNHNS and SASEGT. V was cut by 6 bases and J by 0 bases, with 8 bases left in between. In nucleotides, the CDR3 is TGTGCCAGCAGGGTCCTGATGAACACTGAAGCTTTCTTT. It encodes CASRVLMNTEAFF.

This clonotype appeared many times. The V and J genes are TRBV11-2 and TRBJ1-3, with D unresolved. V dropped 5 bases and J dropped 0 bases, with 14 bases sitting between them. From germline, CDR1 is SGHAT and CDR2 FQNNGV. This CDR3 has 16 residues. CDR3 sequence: CASSPLVRNSGNTIYF. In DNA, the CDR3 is TGTGCCAGCAGCCCCCTCGTTAGGAACTCTGGAAACACCATATATTTT. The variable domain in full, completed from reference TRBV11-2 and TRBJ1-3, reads EAGVAQSPRYKIIEKRQSVAFWCNPISGHATLYWYQQILGQGPKLLIQFQNNGVVDDSQLPKDRFSAERLKGVDSTLKIQPAKLEDSAVYLCASSPLVRNSGNTIYFGEGSWLTVV.

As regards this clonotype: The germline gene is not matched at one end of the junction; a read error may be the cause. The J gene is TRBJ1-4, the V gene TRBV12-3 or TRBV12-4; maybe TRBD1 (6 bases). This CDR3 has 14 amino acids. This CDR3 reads CDSSFSGVGEKLFF. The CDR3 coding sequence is TGTGACAGCAGTTTTTCAGGGGTTGGGGAAAAACTGTTTTTT.

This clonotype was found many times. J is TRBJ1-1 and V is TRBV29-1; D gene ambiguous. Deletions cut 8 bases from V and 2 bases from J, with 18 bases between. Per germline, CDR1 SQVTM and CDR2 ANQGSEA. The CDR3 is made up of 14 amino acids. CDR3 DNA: TGCAGCAAATATCCAGGCGACATCAACACTGAAGCTTTCTTT. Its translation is CSKYPGDINTEAFF.

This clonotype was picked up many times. The CDR3 nucleotides are TGTGCCAGTAGTAGACAGGTGGACTATGGCTACACCTTC. Its translation is CASSRQVDYGYTF. The chain links TRBV19 to TRBJ1-2; perhaps TRBD1 as D (6 bases). Trimming pared 4 bases from V and 3 bases from J, leaving 9 bases between. From germline, CDR1 is LNHDA and CDR2 SQIVND (reference sequence). The CDR3 has 13 residues. Full variable domain (rest looked up from reference TRBV19 and TRBJ1-2): DGGITQSPKYLFRKEGQNVTLSCEQNLNHDAMYWYRQDPGQGLRLIYYSQIVNDFQKGDIAEGYSVSREKKESFPLTVTSAQKNPTAFYLCASSRQVDYGYTFGSGTRLTVV.

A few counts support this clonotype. This chain's CDR3 is CASSFFRLAAQETQYF. CDR3 bases: TGTGCCAGCAGTTTCTTTCGACTAGCAGCCCAAGAGACCCAGTACTTC. This sequence joins TRBV12-3 or TRBV12-4 and TRBJ2-5; 7 bases agree with TRBD2. V lost 3 bases and J lost 1; bases outside the gene matches: 8. This CDR3 region has 16 residues.

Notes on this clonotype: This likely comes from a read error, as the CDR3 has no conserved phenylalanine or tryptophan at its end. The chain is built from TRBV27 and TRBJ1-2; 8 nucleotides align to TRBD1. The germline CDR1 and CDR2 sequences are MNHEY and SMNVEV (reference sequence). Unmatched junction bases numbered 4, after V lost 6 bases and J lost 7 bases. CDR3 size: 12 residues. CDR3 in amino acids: CASSGTGVGYTL. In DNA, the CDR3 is TGTGCCAGCAGCGGGACAGGAGTTGGCTACACCCTC.

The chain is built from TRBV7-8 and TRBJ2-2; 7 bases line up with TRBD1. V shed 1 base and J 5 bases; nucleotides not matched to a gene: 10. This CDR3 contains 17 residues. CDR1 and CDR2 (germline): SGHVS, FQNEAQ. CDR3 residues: CASSLVGGGLSTGELFF. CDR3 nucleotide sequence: TGTGCCAGCAGCTTAGTAGGGGGCGGTCTATCTACCGGGGAGCTGTTTTTT.

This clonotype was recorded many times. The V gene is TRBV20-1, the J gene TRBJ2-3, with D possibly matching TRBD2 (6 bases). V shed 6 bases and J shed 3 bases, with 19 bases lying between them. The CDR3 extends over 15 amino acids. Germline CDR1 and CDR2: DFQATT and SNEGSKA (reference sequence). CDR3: CSAELGAGVTDTQYF. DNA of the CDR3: TGCAGTGCGGAACTGGGAGCGGGCGTTACAGATACGCAGTATTTT.